The 29 T cell receptor beta chains listed next were all sequenced from one sample in a study of T cell responses to AZD1222 COVID-19 vaccine. The table came from immunoSEQ multiplex PCR; TCRdb's copy has only in-frame clones and leaves some out. Seen here are 77,000 or so clones, 88% observed once, and the top ten hold around 20%. Sequences were derived from peripheral blood, sampled on day 0 of AZD1222 vaccination. The receptors here all came from an adult in good health.

The chain combines TRBV6-2 or TRBV6-3 with TRBJ2-1; D is perhaps TRBD1 or TRBD2 (5 bases each). The CDR3 has 14 amino acids. Germline CDR1 reads MNHEY; CDR2 reads SVGEGT. The V end was cut by 0 bases, the J end by 6 bases, with 9 bases between. CDR3 nucleotides: TGTGCCAGCAGTTACTCGACCGGGGCCAATGAGCAGTTCTTC. Its translation is CASSYSTGANEQFF.

The chain recombines TRBV19 with TRBJ1-3, with 8 bases lining up with TRBD1. J was trimmed by 0 bases and V by 1 base; bases with no gene match: 5. This CDR3 spans 17 amino acids. Germline V gives CDR1 LNHDA, CDR2 SQIVND (reference sequence). This CDR3 reads CASSIAGTGLSGNTIYF. Here the CDR3 DNA reads TGTGCCAGTAGTATAGCAGGGACAGGACTCTCTGGAAACACCATATATTTT. Looking up the rest from reference TRBV19 and TRBJ1-3 gives the full variable domain: DGGITQSPKYLFRKEGQNVTLSCEQNLNHDAMYWYRQDPGQGLRLIYYSQIVNDFQKGDIAEGYSVSREKKESFPLTVTSAQKNPTAFYLCASSIAGTGLSGNTIYFGEGSWLTVV.

The rearrangement joins TRBV10-3 to TRBJ2-1; TRBD2 agrees at 12 bases. CDR1 is ENHRY, CDR2 SYGVKD, per germline. The CDR3 has 17 amino acids. After removal of 0 bases from V and 5 bases from J, the junction contained 5 bases not matched to a gene. The CDR3 loop reads CAISESMTSGSNNEQFF. In DNA, the CDR3 is TGTGCCATCAGTGAGTCTATGACTAGCGGGAGTAACAATGAGCAGTTCTTC.

The V call is TRBV6-1, the J call TRBJ1-4; D is possibly TRBD1 (5 bases). Germline CDR1 MNHNS, CDR2 SASEGT. Trimming took 1 base from V and 6 from J, leaving 9 bases between them. The CDR3 extends over 14 amino acids. The CDR3 coding sequence is TGTGCCAGCAGTGAAGGACAGCCCTATGAAAAACTGTTTTTT. Translating it yields CASSEGQPYEKLFF.

This clone appeared once. This sequence joins TRBV3-1 (or the pseudogene TRBV3-2) and TRBJ2-2, with 9 nucleotides matching TRBD1. Germline CDR1 and CDR2: LGHDT and YNNKEL (reference sequence). The CDR3 runs to 14 residues. The V and J ends lost 4 bases and 11 bases, in that order; junction bases with no gene match: 8. Written as DNA, the CDR3 is TGTGCCAGCAGCCTAACAACAGGGGGCAGAGAGCTGTTTTTT. Translated, it gives CASSLTTGGRELFF.

The chain uses TRBV20-1 and TRBJ2-7; D gene unclear. From germline, CDR1 is DFQATT and CDR2 SNEGSKA (reference sequence). Trimming removed 0 bases from V and 2 bases from J, with 2 bases in between. This CDR3 has 11 amino acids. This CDR3 reads CSARDPYEQYF. The CDR3 DNA follows: TGCAGTGCTAGAGATCCCTACGAGCAGTACTTC.

This clone was seen just once. This rearrangement joins TRBV30 to TRBJ1-5, with TRBD1 matching over 10 bases. The V gene end was trimmed by 0 bases and the J gene end by 0 bases; junction bases not matched to a gene: 8. The CDR3 covers 18 residues. CDR1 is GTSNPN and CDR2 is SVGIG in the germline V gene (reference sequence). The CDR3 DNA reads as TGTGCCTGGAGTGTAAGACAGGGGGCGAAGGGTAGCAATCAGCCCCAGCATTTT. Translation: CAWSVRQGAKGSNQPQHF.

The J gene is TRBJ2-5, the V gene TRBV5-5, with 7 bases matching TRBD2. V was pared by 7 bases and J by 7 bases, with 19 bases of the junction left unmatched. This CDR3 contains 16 residues. Germline V gene lookup returns CDR1 SGHKS and CDR2 YYEKEE (reference sequence). The CDR3 reads CASLPNDRDPGGTQYF. The DNA of the CDR3 is TGTGCCAGCCTTCCGAACGACCGTGACCCGGGGGGGACCCAGTACTTC.

The V and J genes are TRBV9 and TRBJ1-2; D remains unclear. The CDR3 extends over 14 amino acids. V was trimmed by 0 bases and J by 4 bases, leaving 10 bases between them. From germline, CDR1 is SGDLS and CDR2 YYNGEE. CDR3 loop: CASSVVSEGYGYTF. The CDR3 DNA follows: TGTGCCAGCAGCGTAGTTTCAGAGGGCTATGGCTACACCTTC.

The gene calls are TRBV6-4 and TRBJ2-3; a possible D gene is TRBD2 (5 bases). The germline V gene encodes CDR1 MRHNA and CDR2 SNTAGT. Trimming took 2 bases from V and 8 from J, leaving 11 bases between them. The CDR3 extends over 13 amino acids. The CDR3 reads CASSDDIRGTQYF. In DNA, the CDR3 is TGTGCCAGCAGTGACGACATACGGGGTACGCAGTATTTT.

The V call is TRBV20-1, the J call TRBJ2-7; tentatively, D is TRBD1 or TRBD2 (5 bases each). Trimming stripped 3 bases from V and 5 bases from J, with 8 bases between. This CDR3 is 11 amino acids long. Per germline, CDR1 DFQATT and CDR2 SNEGSKA (reference sequence). CDR3 DNA sequence: TGCAGTGCTAGTCAGGGAGACGAGCAGTACTTC. Translation: CSASQGDEQYF.

CDR3 DNA: TGTGCCACCAGCGCTGGGTTGGACAGATCCTACGAGCAGTACTTC. It is translated as CATSAGLDRSYEQYF. V usage is TRBV24-1 and J usage is TRBJ2-7; D possibly corresponds to TRBD1 (6 bases). Germline CDR1 reads KGHDR; CDR2 reads SFDVKD. V lost 7 bases, J lost 1 base, and 16 bases lay in between. CDR3 length: 15 amino acids.

V gene TRBV6-6 combines with J gene TRBJ2-7, with TRBD2 matching over 8 bases. CDR1 is MNHNY and CDR2 is SVGAGI in the germline V gene (reference sequence). CDR3 length: 15 amino acids. The V and J ends lost 6 bases and 6 bases, in that order; junction bases with no gene match: 13. CDR3 coding DNA: TGTGCCAGCAGGAACCCGGGACTAGGAAAGAGCGAGCAGTACTTC. The encoded protein is CASRNPGLGKSEQYF.

The chain links TRBV29-1 to TRBJ1-2, with a tentative D call TRBD1 (5 bases). The CDR3 sequence is 12 residues long. The germline V gene has CDR1 SQVTM and CDR2 ANQGSEA. The ends were cut back, 3 bases at V and 5 bases at J, with 10 bases in the middle. The CDR3 is CSVEAGLYGYTF. For the CDR3, the DNA is TGCAGCGTTGAGGCAGGGCTATATGGCTACACCTTC.

This clone was detected once. The chain employs TRBV28 and TRBJ1-1; D is unclear. Germline values: CDR1 MDHEN, CDR2 SYDVKM. CDR3 length equals 13 residues. With 6 bases removed from V and 3 bases from J, the gap between germline ends came to 11 bases. The CDR3, as DNA: TGTGCCAGCAGGTCCTACGCGGACACTGAAGCTTTCTTT. This translates into CASRSYADTEAFF.

The chain has TRBV3-1 (or the pseudogene TRBV3-2) and TRBJ2-3; 8 bases map to TRBD2. Germline CDR1 LGHDT, CDR2 YNNKEL (reference sequence). Trimming took 4 bases from V and 1 from J; bases not matched to a gene: 10. CDR3 size: 17 residues. The CDR3 region has the DNA TGTGCCAGCAGCCCGAGTCTAGTTAGCGGGGGCACAGATACGCAGTATTTT. Protein sequence: CASSPSLVSGGTDTQYF.

The chain joins TRBV7-2 to TRBJ2-5; possible D gene TRBD2, 6 bases. The CDR3 spans 16 residues. Trimming left V 5 bases short and J 5 bases short, with 21 bases between. Germline CDR1 reads SGHTA; CDR2 reads FQGNSA. The CDR3 region is CASSGGTDPKRETQYF. The CDR3 region has the DNA TGTGCCAGCAGCGGGGGGACGGACCCCAAGCGGGAGACCCAGTACTTC.

This chain links TRBV3-1 (or the pseudogene TRBV3-2) with TRBJ2-3; D is undetermined. Between the trimmed V and J ends, which lost 1 base and 1 base, there was a span of 12 bases. This CDR3 contains 16 residues. Germline loops: CDR1 LGHDT, CDR2 YNNKEL (reference sequence). CDR3 sequence: CASSQGLPLGTDTQYF. The CDR3 DNA sequence: TGTGCCAGCAGCCAAGGACTCCCCCTAGGCACAGATACGCAGTATTTT.

CDR3 DNA: TGTGCCTGGAGTGTCGGGACAGGGGGTTACTACGAGCAGTACTTC. Translation: CAWSVGTGGYYEQYF. The chain combines TRBV30 with TRBJ2-7, with 11 bases lining up with TRBD1. The trim removed 0 bases at V and 3 bases at J, leaving 4 bases unmatched. The germline gives CDR1 GTSNPN, CDR2 SVGIG (reference sequence). This CDR3 has 15 residues.

The chain is built from TRBV27 and TRBJ2-5, with 9 bases matching TRBD1. The length of the CDR3 is 15 residues. Per the germline V gene, CDR1 is MNHEY and CDR2 is SMNVEV (reference sequence). V shed 5 bases and J 4 bases; nucleotides not matched to a gene: 8. CDR3 protein: CASSPYRGLGETQYF. In nucleotides, the CDR3 is TGTGCCAGCAGTCCCTACAGGGGGCTGGGAGAGACCCAGTACTTC.

This clone was recorded a few times. The V call is TRBV2, the J call TRBJ2-7, with a possible D match to TRBD1 (6 bases). The CDR3 sequence is 15 residues long. Germline loops: CDR1 SNHLY, CDR2 FYNNEI. The V end lost 4 bases, the J end lost 2 bases, and 15 bases lay between the germline ends. The CDR3 loop reads CASSGVTGSTYEQYF. CDR3 nucleotide sequence: TGTGCCAGCAGTGGTGTGACAGGCTCTACCTACGAGCAGTACTTC.

The table lists this clone with a count of one. This sequence joins TRBV7-9 and TRBJ2-2; no clear D gene. The CDR3 consists of 12 residues. The germline V gene has CDR1 SEHNR and CDR2 FQNEAQ (reference sequence). Trimming removed 6 bases at V and 3 bases at J, with 5 bases between. The CDR3 is CASSQDTGELFF. CDR3 coding DNA: TGTGCCAGCAGTCAAGACACCGGGGAGCTGTTTTTT. Together with reference TRBV7-9 and TRBJ2-2, the CDR3 gives the full variable domain: DTGVSQNPRHKITKRGQNVTFRCDPISEHNRLYWYRQTLGQGPEFLTYFQNEAQLEKSRLLSDRFSAERPKGSFSTLEIQRTEQGDSAMYLCASSQDTGELFFGEGSRLTVL.

In nucleotides, the CDR3 is TGTGCCAGCAGCGTAGGCGGGGGGGCAGGTGAGCAGTTCTTC. Amino acids: CASSVGGGAGEQFF. This sequence joins TRBV9 and TRBJ2-1; TRBD2 agrees at 9 bases. Looked up from germline, CDR1 is SGDLS and CDR2 is YYNGEE. The CDR3 loop spans 14 amino acids. V lost 0 bases and J lost 9; bases outside the gene matches: 4.

The V gene is TRBV3-1 (or the pseudogene TRBV3-2), the J gene TRBJ2-7, with TRBD1 as a possible D gene (6 bases). This CDR3 has 13 residues. Germline V gene lookup returns CDR1 LGHDT and CDR2 YNNKEL (reference sequence). Trimming took 3 bases from V and 4 from J, leaving 10 bases between them. This CDR3 is CASSQDRTYEQYF. DNA of the CDR3: TGTGCCAGCAGCCAGGACAGAACGTACGAGCAGTACTTC.

The chain has TRBV7-9 and TRBJ2-5; no clear D gene. Trimming left V 1 base short and J 4 bases short, with 7 bases between. This CDR3 has 13 amino acids. Germline CDR1 is SEHNR and CDR2 is FQNEAQ (reference sequence). CDR3 region: CASSLGNLETQYF. The CDR3 DNA follows: TGTGCCAGCAGCTTAGGCAACTTAGAGACCCAGTACTTC.

This rearrangement joins TRBV27 to TRBJ2-7; TRBD2 agrees at 8 bases. The ends lost 6 bases at V and 2 bases at J; junction bases unmatched: 9. Germline CDR1 MNHEY, CDR2 SMNVEV (reference sequence). The CDR3 is 15 residues long. CDR3: CASSPGTSGTYEQYF. The CDR3, as DNA: TGTGCCAGCAGCCCGGGAACTAGCGGTACCTACGAGCAGTACTTC.

This clone occurred a few times. This rearrangement joins TRBV18 to TRBJ1-2; D is undetermined. Germline lookup yields CDR1 KGHSH and CDR2 LQKENI. V dropped 3 bases and J dropped 4 bases, with 15 bases sitting between them. This CDR3 region has 15 residues. Here the CDR3 reads CASSPNQIIRYGYTF. CDR3 in DNA: TGTGCCAGCTCACCGAACCAGATAATCCGCTATGGCTACACCTTC. The complete variable domain, with remaining parts taken from reference TRBV18 and TRBJ1-2, reads NAGVMQNPRHLVRRRGQEARLRCSPMKGHSHVYWYRQLPEEGLKFMVYLQKENIIDESGMPKERFSAEFPKEGPSILRIQQVVRGDSAAYFCASSPNQIIRYGYTFGSGTRLTVV.

This chain connects TRBV28 to TRBJ1-1, with 7 bases aligning to TRBD1. CDR1 is MDHEN and CDR2 is SYDVKM in the germline V gene. The V and J ends lost 6 bases and 8 bases, in that order; junction bases with no gene match: 6. This CDR3 region has 12 residues. DNA for the CDR3: TGTGCCAGCAGACTCAACAGGGGAGAAGCTTTCTTT. Protein: CASRLNRGEAFF.

The rearrangement joins TRBV7-9 to TRBJ2-3; D not resolved. Germline V lookup: CDR1 SEHNR, CDR2 FQNEAQ (reference sequence). The CDR3 length is 13 residues. Trimming stripped 5 bases from V and 5 bases from J, with 11 bases between. Written as DNA, the CDR3 is TGTGCCAGCAGCCTCCTGGTGGGAGATACGCAGTATTTT. As protein: CASSLLVGDTQYF.